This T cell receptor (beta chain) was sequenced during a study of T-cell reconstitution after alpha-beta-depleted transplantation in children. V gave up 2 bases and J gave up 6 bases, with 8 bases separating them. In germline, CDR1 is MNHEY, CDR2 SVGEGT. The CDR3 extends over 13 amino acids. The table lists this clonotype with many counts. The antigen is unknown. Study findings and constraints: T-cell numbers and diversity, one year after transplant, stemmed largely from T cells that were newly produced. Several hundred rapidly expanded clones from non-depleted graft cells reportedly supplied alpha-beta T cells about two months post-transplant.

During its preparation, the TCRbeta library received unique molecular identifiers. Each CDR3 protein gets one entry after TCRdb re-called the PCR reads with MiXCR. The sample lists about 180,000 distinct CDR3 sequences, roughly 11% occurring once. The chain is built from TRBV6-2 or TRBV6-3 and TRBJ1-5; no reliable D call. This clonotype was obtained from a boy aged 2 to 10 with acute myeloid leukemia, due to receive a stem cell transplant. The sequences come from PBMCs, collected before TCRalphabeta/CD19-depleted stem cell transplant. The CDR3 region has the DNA TGTGCCAGCAGTTACGGATCGGGTCAGCCCCAGCATTTT. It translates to CASSYGSGQPQHF.